This T cell receptor beta chain was recorded in a study of blood T cell repertoires in COVID-19. Overall study context: Some COVID-19 samples were acute and others convalescent; all came from the United States, Italy and Spain. Sample material is recorded as cDNA or gDNA derived from T cells, B-cell-depleted T cells, or PBMCs.

Source study methods: Reference gene primer amplification gave estimated nucleated cell counts. The method was immunoSEQ multiplex PCR; TCRdb's version includes in-frame clones alone and lacks a portion of them. The D gene and trimming were derived from the DNA, and the V and J assignments and clone size from that table. The sample includes 140,000 to 150,000 clones, around 81% of them seen just once. Germline loops: CDR1 DFQATT, CDR2 SNEGSKA (reference sequence). This CDR3 comprises 8 residues. The V gene lost 7 bases and the J gene lost 14 bases, with 6 bases spanning the gap. The receptor was isolated from a woman in her 50s with acute or convalescent COVID-19. The sample was peripheral blood. The gene calls are TRBV20-1 and TRBJ1-6, with D unresolved. In DNA, the CDR3 is TGCAGTGGAGAGTCCCTCCACTTT. The encoded protein is CSGESLHF.